This T cell receptor beta chain was retrieved from a study of cytomegalovirus exposure and HLA in healthy donors (dated by TCRdb to 2017 to 2019). Describing the broader study: According to a later analysis, the approximately 120 validation repertoires were produced on the same platform as the roughly 700 repertoires of the first cohort. The study was designed to test whether signatures of past pathogen exposure could be identified by cataloging public T cell receptors. In addition to the first cohort of about 650 subjects, a separate validation cohort of 130 or so different subjects was used. To predict cytomegalovirus infection status, the study brought together high-throughput TCR immunosequencing, statistical association of individual TCRs with disease status, and machine learning.

What the study reported, not specific to this receptor: The authors suggested that the approach could potentially be extended to other disease states and immunological phenotypes. The validation cohort had no HLA typing available for a later analysis, so co-occurrence within that cohort was assessed over all 120 or so repertoires. The classifier was reported to diagnose cytomegalovirus status with high specificity and sensitivity in both the original and validation cohorts. A later analysis found that TCRs clustered in the first cohort also tended to co-occur in the 120 validation repertoires, with 94% of cluster scores above 0. In vitro tests confirmed that a few of the cytomegalovirus-associated TCR beta chains recognize cytomegalovirus antigens. The study listed 150 to 200 TCR beta chains as associated with cytomegalovirus. Across donors, most TCR sequences were observed very rarely, whereas some public TCRs were present in many individuals.

Library preparation was by the immunoSEQ multiplex PCR assay. The authors processed their data as follows. A statistical classification framework was built for diagnosing cytomegalovirus status from the catalog of TCR beta chain sequences. What TCRdb holds here is the immuneACCESS table cut down to in-frame rearrangements. Part of the clones is not present; checked against another copy, under half of the missing clones reflect an unresolved V gene, and the others are unexplained. Clone size and V and J calls were adopted from that table, with D and trimming inferred from the DNA. In all, the sample holds more than 55,000 clones, and about 89% of those were seen once. The ten largest clones capture over 1% of the sample. The germline V gene supplies CDR1 MNHNS and CDR2 SASEGT. V loses 1 base of germline sequence and J loses 3 bases, and the interval between the two ends is 9 bases. The CDR3 covers 14 residues, taking in both the cysteine and the phenylalanine. Solely the CDR3 DNA is kept, with 42 bases framed from the first base.

Comments on this clone: Its antigen is not yet known. No much larger clonotype is one base removed from it; base qualities were not supplied.

Separate from the approximately 700-subject first cohort, the validation cohort of over 90 subjects was the group to which the donors belonged. The TCR was taken from a woman under 30 in good health and CMV-seronegative. The sample taken for sequencing was PBMCs. The rearrangement joined TRBV6-1 to TRBJ1-1; TRBD1 might be the D gene, on 6 matching bases. The CDR3 corresponds to CASSEEGGYTEAFF. At the DNA level, the sequence is TGTGCCAGCAGTGAAGAGGGGGGGTACACTGAAGCTTTCTTT.